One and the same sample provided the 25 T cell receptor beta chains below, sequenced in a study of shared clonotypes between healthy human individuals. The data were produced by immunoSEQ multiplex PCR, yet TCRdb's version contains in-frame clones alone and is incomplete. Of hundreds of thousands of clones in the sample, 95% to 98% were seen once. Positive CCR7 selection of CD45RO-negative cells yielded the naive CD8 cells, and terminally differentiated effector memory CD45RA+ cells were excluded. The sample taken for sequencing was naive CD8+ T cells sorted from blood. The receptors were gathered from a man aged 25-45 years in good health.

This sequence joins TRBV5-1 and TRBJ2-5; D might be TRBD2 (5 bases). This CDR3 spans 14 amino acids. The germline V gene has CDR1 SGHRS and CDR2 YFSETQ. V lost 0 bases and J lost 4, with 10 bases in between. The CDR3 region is CASSLESGVETQYF. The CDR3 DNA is TGCGCCAGCAGCTTGGAGTCCGGGGTAGAGACCCAGTACTTC.

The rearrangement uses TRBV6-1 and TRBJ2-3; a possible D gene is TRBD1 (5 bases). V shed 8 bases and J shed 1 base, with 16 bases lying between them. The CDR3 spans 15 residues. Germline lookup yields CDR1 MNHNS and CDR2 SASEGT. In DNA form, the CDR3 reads TGTGCCAGCCCCCCGCCGTGGGGCGGCACAGATACGCAGTATTTT. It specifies CASPPPWGGTDTQYF.

The CDR3 coding sequence is TGTGCCAGCAGTTTATGGACTAGCGGGAGCTACGAGCAGTACTTC. Its protein product is CASSLWTSGSYEQYF. The chain joins TRBV28 to TRBJ2-7, with 12 bases fitting TRBD2. The V gene end was trimmed by 0 bases and the J gene end by 3 bases; junction bases not matched to a gene: 0. This CDR3 is 15 amino acids long. CDR1 is MDHEN and CDR2 is SYDVKM in the germline V gene.

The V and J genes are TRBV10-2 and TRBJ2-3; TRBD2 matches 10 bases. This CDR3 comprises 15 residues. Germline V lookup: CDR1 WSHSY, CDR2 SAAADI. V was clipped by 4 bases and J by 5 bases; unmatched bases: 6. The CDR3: CASSVGLAVRDTQYF. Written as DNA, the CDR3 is TGCGCCAGCAGTGTTGGACTAGCGGTACGAGATACGCAGTATTTT.

Written as DNA, the CDR3 is TGCGCCAGCAGCCCGACGGCGGGACAGGGTAACACCGGGGAGCTGTTTTTT. It encodes CASSPTAGQGNTGELFF. The chain has TRBV5-1 and TRBJ2-2; 9 nucleotides agree with TRBD1. The germline V gene has CDR1 SGHRS and CDR2 YFSETQ. V lost 4 bases, J lost 2 bases, and 9 bases stayed unmatched. This CDR3 is 17 amino acids long.

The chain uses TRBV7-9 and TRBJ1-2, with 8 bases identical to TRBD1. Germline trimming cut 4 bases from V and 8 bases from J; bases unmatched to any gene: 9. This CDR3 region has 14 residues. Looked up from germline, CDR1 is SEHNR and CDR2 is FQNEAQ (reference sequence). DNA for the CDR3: TGTGCCAGCAGCTCCTACCCAGGGGGCATCGGCTACACCTTC. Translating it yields CASSSYPGGIGYTF.

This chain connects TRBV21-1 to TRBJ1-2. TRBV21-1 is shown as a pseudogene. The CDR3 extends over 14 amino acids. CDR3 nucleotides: TGTGCCAGCAGCAAAGCTCTGGGGGATGGGGGCTACACCTTC. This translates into CASSKALGDGGYTF.

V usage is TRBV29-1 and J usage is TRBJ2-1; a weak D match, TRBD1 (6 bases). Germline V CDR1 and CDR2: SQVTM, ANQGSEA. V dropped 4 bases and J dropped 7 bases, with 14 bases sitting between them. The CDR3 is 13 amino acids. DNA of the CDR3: TGCAGCGTTGGAACCAGGGGTGGTAATGAGCAGTTCTTC. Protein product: CSVGTRGGNEQFF.

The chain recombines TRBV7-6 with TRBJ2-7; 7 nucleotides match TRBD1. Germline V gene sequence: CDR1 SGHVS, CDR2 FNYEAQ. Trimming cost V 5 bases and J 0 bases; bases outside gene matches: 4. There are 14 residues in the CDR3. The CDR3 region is CASSAGQDSYEQYF. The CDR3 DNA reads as TGTGCCAGCAGCGCCGGACAGGACTCCTACGAGCAGTACTTC.

The DNA of the CDR3 is TGTGCCAGCTCACCACCGGTTCGGGAGAGATACAATGAGCAGTTCTTC. Residues: CASSPPVRERYNEQFF. The rearrangement links TRBV18 to TRBJ2-1; perhaps TRBD2 as D (6 bases). The CDR3 runs 16 residues. With 0 bases removed from V and 4 bases from J, the gap between germline ends came to 13 bases. CDR1 and CDR2 (germline): KGHSH, LQKENI. The full variable domain, rest sourced from reference TRBV18 and TRBJ2-1, is NAGVMQNPRHLVRRRGQEARLRCSPMKGHSHVYWYRQLPEEGLKFMVYLQKENIIDESGMPKERFSAEFPKEGPSILRIQQVVRGDSAAYFCASSPPVRERYNEQFFGPGTRLTVL.

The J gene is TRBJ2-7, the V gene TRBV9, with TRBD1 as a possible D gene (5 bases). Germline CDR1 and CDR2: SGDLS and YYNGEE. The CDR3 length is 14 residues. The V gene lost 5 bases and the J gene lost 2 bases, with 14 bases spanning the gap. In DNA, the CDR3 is TGTGCCAGCAGTGGCCAAGAAGGGGCCTACGAGCAGTACTTC. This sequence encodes CASSGQEGAYEQYF.

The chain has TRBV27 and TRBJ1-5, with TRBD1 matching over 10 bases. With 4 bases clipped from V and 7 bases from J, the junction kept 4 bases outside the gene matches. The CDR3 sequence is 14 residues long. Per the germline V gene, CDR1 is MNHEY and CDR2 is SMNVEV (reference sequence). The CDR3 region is CASSSGQGWQPQHF. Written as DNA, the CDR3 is TGTGCCAGCAGTTCGGGACAGGGGTGGCAGCCCCAGCATTTT.

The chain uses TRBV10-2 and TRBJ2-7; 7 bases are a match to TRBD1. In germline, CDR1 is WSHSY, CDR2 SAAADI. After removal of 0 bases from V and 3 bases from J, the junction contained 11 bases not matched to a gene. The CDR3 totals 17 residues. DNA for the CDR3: TGCGCCAGCAGTGAGTCGATTGTGACAGGGTCTTTCTACGAGCAGTACTTC. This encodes CASSESIVTGSFYEQYF.

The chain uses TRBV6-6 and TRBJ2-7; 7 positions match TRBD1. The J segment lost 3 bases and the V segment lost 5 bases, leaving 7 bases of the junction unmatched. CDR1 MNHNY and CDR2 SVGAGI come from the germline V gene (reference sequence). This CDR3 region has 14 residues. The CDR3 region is CASSQRQGDYEQYF. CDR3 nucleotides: TGTGCCAGCAGTCAGCGACAGGGAGACTACGAGCAGTACTTC.

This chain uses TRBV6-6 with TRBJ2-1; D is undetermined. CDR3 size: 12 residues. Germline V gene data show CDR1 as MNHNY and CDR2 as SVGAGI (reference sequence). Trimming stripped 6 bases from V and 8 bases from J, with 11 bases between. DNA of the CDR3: TGTGCCAGCAGCCTGAATATGGATGAGCAGTTCTTC. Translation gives CASSLNMDEQFF.

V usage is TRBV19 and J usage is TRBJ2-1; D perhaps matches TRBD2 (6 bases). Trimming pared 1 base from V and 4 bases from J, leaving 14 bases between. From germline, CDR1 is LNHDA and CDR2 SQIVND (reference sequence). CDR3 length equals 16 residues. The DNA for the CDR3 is TGTGCCAGTAGTATAGGGTTAGGAGGGGTATACAATGAGCAGTTCTTC. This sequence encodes CASSIGLGGVYNEQFF.

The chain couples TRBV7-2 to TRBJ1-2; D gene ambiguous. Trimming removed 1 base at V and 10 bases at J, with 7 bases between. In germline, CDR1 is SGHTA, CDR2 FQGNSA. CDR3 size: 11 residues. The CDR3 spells CASSLGPFYTF. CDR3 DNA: TGTGCCAGCAGCTTAGGCCCATTCTACACCTTC.

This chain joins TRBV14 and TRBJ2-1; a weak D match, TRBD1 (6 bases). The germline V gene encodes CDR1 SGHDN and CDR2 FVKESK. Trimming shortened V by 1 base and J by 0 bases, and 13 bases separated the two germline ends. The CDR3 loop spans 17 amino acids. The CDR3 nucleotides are TGTGCCAGCAGCCAAGCTACAGGGTACAACTCCTACAATGAGCAGTTCTTC. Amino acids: CASSQATGYNSYNEQFF. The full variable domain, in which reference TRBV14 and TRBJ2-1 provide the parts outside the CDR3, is EAGVTQFPSHSVIEKGQTVTLRCDPISGHDNLYWYRRVMGKEIKFLLHFVKESKQDESGMPNNRFLAERTGGTYSTLKVQPAELEDSGVYFCASSQATGYNSYNEQFFGPGTRLTVL.

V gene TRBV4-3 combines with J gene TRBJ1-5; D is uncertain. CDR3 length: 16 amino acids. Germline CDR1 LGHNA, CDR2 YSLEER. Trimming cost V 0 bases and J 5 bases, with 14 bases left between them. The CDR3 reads CASSQDSGMGDQPQHF. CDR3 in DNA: TGCGCCAGCAGCCAAGATTCGGGGATGGGCGATCAGCCCCAGCATTTT.

Here the CDR3 reads CASSPIGQGGTGELFF. CDR3 in DNA: TGTGCCAGCAGTCCTATAGGACAGGGCGGCACCGGGGAGCTGTTTTTT. The chain employs TRBV27 and TRBJ2-2; 8 nucleotides line up with TRBD1. This CDR3 region has 16 residues. V dropped 5 bases and J dropped 4; count of bases not matched to a gene: 9. Germline values: CDR1 MNHEY, CDR2 SMNVEV (reference sequence).

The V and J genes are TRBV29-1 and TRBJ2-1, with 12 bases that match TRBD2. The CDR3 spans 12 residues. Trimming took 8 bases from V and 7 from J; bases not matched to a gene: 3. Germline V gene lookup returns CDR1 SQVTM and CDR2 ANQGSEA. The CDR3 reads CSLGLAGNEQFF. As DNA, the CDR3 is TGCAGCCTCGGACTAGCGGGGAATGAGCAGTTCTTC.

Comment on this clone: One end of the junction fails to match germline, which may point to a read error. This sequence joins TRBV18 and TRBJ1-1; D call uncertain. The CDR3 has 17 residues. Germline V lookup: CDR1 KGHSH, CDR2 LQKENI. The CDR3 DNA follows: TGTGCCAGCTCACTCTATCGTTCCATCGTCCCGAACAGTGAAGCTTTCTTT. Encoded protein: CASSLYRSIVPNSEAFF.

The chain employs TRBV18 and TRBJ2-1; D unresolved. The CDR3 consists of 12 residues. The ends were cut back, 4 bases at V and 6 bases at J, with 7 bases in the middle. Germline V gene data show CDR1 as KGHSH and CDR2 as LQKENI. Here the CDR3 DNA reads TGTGCCAGCTCACGACCGTCCAATGAGCAGTTCTTC. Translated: CASSRPSNEQFF.

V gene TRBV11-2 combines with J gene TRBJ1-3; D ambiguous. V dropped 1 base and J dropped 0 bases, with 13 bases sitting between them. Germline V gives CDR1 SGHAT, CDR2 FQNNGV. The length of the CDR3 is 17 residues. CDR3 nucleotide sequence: TGTGCCAGCAGCTTAGCTCCGGGAGTTGGCTCTGGAAACACCATATATTTT. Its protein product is CASSLAPGVGSGNTIYF.

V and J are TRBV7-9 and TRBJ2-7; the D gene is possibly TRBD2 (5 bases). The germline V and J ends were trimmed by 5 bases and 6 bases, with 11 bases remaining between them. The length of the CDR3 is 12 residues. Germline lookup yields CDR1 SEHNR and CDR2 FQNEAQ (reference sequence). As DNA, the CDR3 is TGTGCCAGCAGCCCCGGGATGCCCGAGCAGTACTTC. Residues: CASSPGMPEQYF.